Listed below are T cell receptor beta chains from one sample, sequenced in a study of shared clonotypes between healthy human individuals. The repertoire was sequenced with immunoSEQ multiplex PCR; TCRdb's copy has only in-frame clones and lacks some. The sample contains 400,000 to 600,000 clones, roughly 77% of which appear only once. Sequencing input: PBMCs. The receptors were sampled from a woman aged 40 to 55 in good health. Some clones in this sample may be carry-over from other donors' samples. Each CDR3 is given with its conserved first and last residue. D genes are given only for firm matches. Part of the rows lack a size; the others show once, few, many or a class for expanded clones.

D gene: TRBD2; clone size: .; V gene: TRBV7-3; J gene: TRBJ2-3; CDR3 protein: CASSLAGATDTQYF; CDR3 DNA: TGTGCCAGCAGCTTGGCGGGAGCGACAGATACGCAGTATTTT
D gene: TRBD2; clone size: .; V gene: TRBV19; J gene: TRBJ2-1; CDR3 protein: CASSPGREGNEQFF; CDR3 DNA: TGTGCCAGTAGTCCCGGTCGGGAGGGCAATGAGCAGTTCTTC
D gene: TRBD1; clone size: .; V gene: TRBV11-2; J gene: TRBJ1-1; CDR3 protein: CASSSAGTGYTEAFF; CDR3 DNA: TGTGCCAGCAGCTCCGCCGGGACAGGGTACACTGAAGCTTTCTTT
D gene: .; clone size: .; V gene: TRBV19; J gene: TRBJ2-2; CDR3 protein: CASSPQITGELFF; CDR3 DNA: TGTGCCAGTAGTCCCCAAATTACCGGGGAGCTGTTTTTT
D gene: .; clone size: .; V gene: TRBV4-1; J gene: TRBJ2-2; CDR3 protein: CASSQDERGGATGELFF; CDR3 DNA: TGCGCCAGCAGCCAAGATGAGAGGGGGGGAGCGACCGGGGAGCTGTTTTTT
D gene: .; clone size: .; V gene: TRBV5-1; J gene: TRBJ2-7; CDR3 protein: CASSLYLERGYEQYF; CDR3 DNA: TGCGCCAGCAGCCTTTACCTGGAAAGAGGCTACGAGCAGTACTTC
D gene: TRBD1; clone size: .; V gene: TRBV11-2; J gene: TRBJ2-1; CDR3 protein: CASSYAGTEYNEQFF; CDR3 DNA: TGTGCCAGCAGCTATGCCGGGACAGAGTACAATGAGCAGTTCTTC
D gene: .; clone size: .; V gene: TRBV28; J gene: TRBJ1-2; CDR3 protein: CASAPGAIRYGYTF; CDR3 DNA: TGTGCCAGCGCCCCCGGGGCCATTCGCTATGGCTACACCTTC
D gene: TRBD1; clone size: once; V gene: TRBV2; J gene: TRBJ1-4; CDR3 protein: CASSERDRGQGEKLFF; CDR3 DNA: TGTGCCAGCAGTGAAAGGGACAGGGGGCAGGGGGAAAAACTGTTTTTT
D gene: TRBD2; clone size: .; V gene: TRBV7-3; J gene: TRBJ2-7; CDR3 protein: CASSAGLAGGEQYF; CDR3 DNA: TGTGCCAGCAGCGCGGGACTAGCGGGAGGCGAGCAGTACTTC
D gene: TRBD2; clone size: .; V gene: TRBV9; J gene: TRBJ2-1; CDR3 protein: CASSVGLADNEQFF; CDR3 DNA: TGTGCCAGCAGCGTAGGGCTAGCGGACAATGAGCAGTTCTTC
D gene: .; clone size: .; V gene: TRBV28; J gene: TRBJ1-4; CDR3 protein: CASKPGGGQGNFF; CDR3 DNA: TGTGCCAGCAAACCCGGGGGTGGCCAGGGGAACTTTTTT
D gene: TRBD2; clone size: many; V gene: TRBV7-8; J gene: TRBJ2-7; CDR3 protein: CASSLQRGSSYEQYF; CDR3 DNA: TGTGCCAGCAGCTTACAACGCGGGAGCTCCTACGAGCAGTACTTC
D gene: TRBD1; clone size: .; V gene: TRBV5-1; J gene: TRBJ1-1; CDR3 protein: CASSLDRGRDKAFF; CDR3 DNA: TGCGCCAGCAGCTTGGACAGGGGAAGGGACAAAGCTTTCTTT
D gene: .; clone size: .; V gene: TRBV19; J gene: TRBJ2-1; CDR3 protein: CASSILGYNEQFF; CDR3 DNA: TGTGCCAGTAGTATTCTAGGCTACAATGAGCAGTTCTTC
D gene: TRBD2; clone size: .; V gene: TRBV19; J gene: TRBJ2-7; CDR3 protein: CASSKWELSGGRAMIEQYF; CDR3 DNA: TGTGCCAGTAGTAAATGGGAACTAAGTGGCGGGAGGGCCATGATCGAGCAGTACTTC
D gene: .; clone size: .; V gene: TRBV7-2; J gene: TRBJ1-5; CDR3 protein: CASSQQSNQPQHF; CDR3 DNA: TGTGCCAGCAGTCAGCAGAGCAATCAGCCCCAGCATTTT
D gene: TRBD1; clone size: .; V gene: TRBV5-1; J gene: TRBJ2-7; CDR3 protein: CASSEPHRGSSYEQYF; CDR3 DNA: TGCGCCAGCAGCGAGCCCCACAGGGGGAGCTCCTACGAGCAGTACTTC
D gene: TRBD1; clone size: .; V gene: TRBV30; J gene: TRBJ2-1; CDR3 protein: CAWSVQGAANEQFF; CDR3 DNA: TGTGCCTGGAGTGTACAGGGGGCAGCGAATGAGCAGTTCTTC
D gene: .; clone size: once; V gene: TRBV6-1; J gene: TRBJ2-1; CDR3 protein: CASSDPGEPRVYEQFF; CDR3 DNA: TGTGCCAGCAGTGACCCCGGTGAACCGAGGGTGTATGAGCAGTTCTTC
D gene: .; clone size: .; V gene: TRBV2; J gene: TRBJ2-1; CDR3 protein: CASASWDTLNEQFF; CDR3 DNA: TGTGCCAGTGCCTCCTGGGACACCCTTAATGAGCAGTTCTTC
D gene: .; clone size: .; V gene: TRBV14; J gene: TRBJ2-7; CDR3 protein: CASSPLDSYEQYF; CDR3 DNA: TGTGCCAGCAGCCCACTAGATTCATACGAGCAGTACTTC
D gene: TRBD2; clone size: .; V gene: TRBV9; J gene: TRBJ2-1; CDR3 protein: CASSVAGGTGAYNEQFF; CDR3 DNA: TGTGCCAGCAGCGTAGCGGGGGGGACTGGGGCCTACAATGAGCAGTTCTTC
D gene: .; clone size: .; V gene: TRBV7-8; J gene: TRBJ1-4; CDR3 protein: CASSPLAGATNEKLFF; CDR3 DNA: TGTGCCAGCAGCCCACTAGCTGGGGCAACTAATGAAAAACTGTTTTTT
D gene: .; clone size: .; V gene: TRBV6-6; J gene: TRBJ1-6; CDR3 protein: CASSYFELNSPLHF; CDR3 DNA: TGTGCCAGCAGTTACTTTGAACTCAATTCACCCCTCCACTTT
D gene: .; clone size: few; V gene: TRBV6-5; J gene: TRBJ1-2; CDR3 protein: CASRNDRPIYGYTF; CDR3 DNA: TGTGCCAGCAGAAACGACAGGCCGATATATGGCTACACCTTC
D gene: .; clone size: .; V gene: TRBV7-3; J gene: TRBJ2-5; CDR3 protein: CASSLRGRPQETQYF; CDR3 DNA: TGTGCCAGCAGCCTTAGGGGGAGGCCCCAAGAGACCCAGTACTTC
D gene: .; clone size: .; V gene: TRBV28; J gene: TRBJ2-5; CDR3 protein: CASSLGQGPETQYF; CDR3 DNA: TGTGCCAGCAGTTTAGGCCAGGGTCCGGAGACCCAGTACTTC
D gene: .; clone size: few; V gene: TRBV15; J gene: TRBJ1-2; CDR3 protein: CATSLDRYGYTF; CDR3 DNA: TGTGCCACCAGCCTAGACAGATATGGCTACACCTTC
D gene: TRBD2; clone size: .; V gene: TRBV30; J gene: TRBJ2-5; CDR3 protein: CAWSVSGGGTQYF; CDR3 DNA: TGTGCCTGGAGTGTATCGGGCGGGGGGACCCAGTACTTC
D gene: TRBD2; clone size: .; V gene: TRBV11-3; J gene: TRBJ2-1; CDR3 protein: CASSFGGVNEQFF; CDR3 DNA: TGTGCCAGCAGCTTCGGGGGGGTCAATGAGCAGTTCTTC
D gene: TRBD2; clone size: .; V gene: TRBV18; J gene: TRBJ2-5; CDR3 protein: CASSLAGGVQETQYF; CDR3 DNA: TGTGCCAGCTCACTAGCGGGAGGAGTCCAAGAGACCCAGTACTTC
D gene: TRBD2; clone size: .; V gene: TRBV7-3; J gene: TRBJ2-1; CDR3 protein: CASSRGGGYNEQFF; CDR3 DNA: TGTGCCAGCAGCCGGGGCGGGGGATACAATGAGCAGTTCTTC
D gene: .; clone size: .; V gene: TRBV15; J gene: TRBJ2-1; CDR3 protein: CATSRVGLEQFF; CDR3 DNA: TGTGCCACCAGCAGAGTGGGGCTCGAGCAGTTCTTC
D gene: .; clone size: .; V gene: TRBV2; J gene: TRBJ1-3; CDR3 protein: CASSGKGLSGNTIYF; CDR3 DNA: TGTGCCAGCAGTGGAAAGGGTCTCTCTGGAAACACCATATATTTT
D gene: .; clone size: .; V gene: TRBV7-9; J gene: TRBJ2-2; CDR3 protein: CASSLVGGRSNTGELFF; CDR3 DNA: TGTGCCAGCAGCTTAGTGGGCGGCAGATCGAACACCGGGGAGCTGTTTTTT
D gene: TRBD2; clone size: .; V gene: TRBV18; J gene: TRBJ2-2; CDR3 protein: CASSPQVLTSGRRNTGELFF; CDR3 DNA: TGTGCCAGCTCACCACAGGTTCTGACTAGCGGGAGGCGGAACACCGGGGAGCTGTTTTTT
D gene: .; clone size: few; V gene: TRBV18; J gene: TRBJ1-2; CDR3 protein: CASSLDRNYGYTF; CDR3 DNA: TGTGCCAGCTCACTAGACAGGAACTATGGCTACACCTTC
D gene: .; clone size: few; V gene: TRBV7-9; J gene: TRBJ1-5; CDR3 protein: CASSLSSRAGPQHF; CDR3 DNA: TGTGCCAGCAGCTTATCATCCCGCGCTGGGCCCCAGCATTTT
D gene: .; clone size: .; V gene: TRBV7-3; J gene: TRBJ2-5; CDR3 protein: CASSLTPGAREQYF; CDR3 DNA: TGTGCCAGCAGCTTAACGCCGGGAGCGCGTGAGCAGTACTTC
D gene: .; clone size: .; V gene: TRBV5-6; J gene: TRBJ2-7; CDR3 protein: CASSGVGESYEQYF; CDR3 DNA: TGTGCCAGCAGCGGTGTGGGGGAATCCTACGAGCAGTACTTC
D gene: .; clone size: .; V gene: TRBV10-3; J gene: TRBJ2-7; CDR3 protein: CAISESPGVSYEQYF; CDR3 DNA: TGTGCCATCAGTGAGTCTCCGGGAGTCTCCTACGAGCAGTACTTC
D gene: .; clone size: few; V gene: TRBV19; J gene: TRBJ2-5; CDR3 protein: CASSFSRETQYF; CDR3 DNA: TGTGCCAGTAGTTTTAGTAGAGAGACCCAGTACTTC
D gene: .; clone size: .; V gene: TRBV29-1; J gene: TRBJ1-4; CDR3 protein: CSVSNRADEKLFF; CDR3 DNA: TGCAGCGTTTCGAACAGGGCGGATGAAAAACTGTTTTTT
D gene: .; clone size: few; V gene: TRBV14; J gene: TRBJ1-2; CDR3 protein: CASSPKGVWFSYGYTF; CDR3 DNA: TGTGCCAGCAGCCCGAAAGGGGTGTGGTTTTCCTATGGCTACACCTTC
D gene: TRBD2; clone size: .; V gene: TRBV7-8; J gene: TRBJ2-2; CDR3 protein: CASSLLGLAIPGELFF; CDR3 DNA: TGTGCCAGCAGCTTATTGGGACTAGCTATTCCCGGGGAGCTGTTTTTT
D gene: TRBD2; clone size: .; V gene: TRBV9; J gene: TRBJ2-4; CDR3 protein: CASSPETSGSDIQYF; CDR3 DNA: TGTGCCAGCAGCCCAGAGACTAGCGGGAGTGACATTCAGTACTTC
D gene: TRBD1; clone size: .; V gene: TRBV30; J gene: TRBJ1-5; CDR3 protein: CAWSADRGLGPQHF; CDR3 DNA: TGTGCCTGGAGCGCAGACAGGGGATTGGGTCCCCAGCATTTT
D gene: .; clone size: .; V gene: TRBV4-2; J gene: TRBJ2-3; CDR3 protein: CASSQSDTQYF; CDR3 DNA: TGTGCCAGCAGCCAATCAGATACGCAGTATTTT
D gene: TRBD2; clone size: .; V gene: TRBV4-1; J gene: TRBJ2-3; CDR3 protein: CASAGTRSDTQYF; CDR3 DNA: TGCGCCAGCGCGGGGACTAGGTCAGATACGCAGTATTTT